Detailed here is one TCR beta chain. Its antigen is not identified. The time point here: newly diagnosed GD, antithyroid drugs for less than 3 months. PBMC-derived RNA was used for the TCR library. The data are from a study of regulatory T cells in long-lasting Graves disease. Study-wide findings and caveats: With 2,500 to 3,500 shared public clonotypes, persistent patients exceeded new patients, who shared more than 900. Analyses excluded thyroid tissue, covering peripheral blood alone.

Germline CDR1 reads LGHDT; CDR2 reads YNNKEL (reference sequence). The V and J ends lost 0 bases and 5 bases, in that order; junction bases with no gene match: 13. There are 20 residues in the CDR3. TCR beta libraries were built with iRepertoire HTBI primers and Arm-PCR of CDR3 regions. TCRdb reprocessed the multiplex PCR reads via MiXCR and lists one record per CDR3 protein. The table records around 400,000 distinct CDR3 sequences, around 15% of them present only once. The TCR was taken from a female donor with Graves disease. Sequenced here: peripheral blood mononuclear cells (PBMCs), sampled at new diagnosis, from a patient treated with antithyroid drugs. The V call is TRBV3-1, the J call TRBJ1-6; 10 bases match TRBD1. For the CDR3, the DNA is TGTGCCAGCAGCCAAGATCTGCGGACAGGGGGACACCCTGATAATTCACCCCTCCACTTT. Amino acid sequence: CASSQDLRTGGHPDNSPLHF.